The sample holds one count of the clone carrying this TCR beta chain. The antigen is not known. These data belong to a study of vaccination effects on CD4 cells after COVID-19. About the study: All participants had two doses of either the BNT162b2 or mRNA-1273 vaccine.

The data were produced by immunoSEQ multiplex PCR, yet TCRdb's version contains in-frame clones alone and is incomplete. The sample carries 70,000 or so clones, 65% to 80% recorded once. The CDR3 is 16 amino acids. Germline loops: CDR1 MNHNY, CDR2 SVGAGI (reference sequence). The V end was cut by 1 base, the J end by 3 bases, with 15 bases between. After expansion with viral peptide pools in the ViraFEST assay, antigen-specific CD4+ T cells were sequenced. Around day 10 of culture, CD4+ T cells were separated out. The study found no prior SARS-CoV-2 infection in the vaccine recipients, who tested negative for nucleocapsid antibodies.

The TCR was taken from a human donor who received a COVID-19 vaccine. Sequencing used CD4+ T cells from PBMCs cultured with HCoV-NL63 spike peptides, obtained before COVID-19 vaccination. This sequence joins TRBV6-6 and TRBJ1-1; D is possibly TRBD1 (6 bases). CDR3 DNA: TGTGCCAGCAGTTACTATACAGGGAATTACGACACTGAAGCTTTCTTT. This sequence encodes CASSYYTGNYDTEAFF.